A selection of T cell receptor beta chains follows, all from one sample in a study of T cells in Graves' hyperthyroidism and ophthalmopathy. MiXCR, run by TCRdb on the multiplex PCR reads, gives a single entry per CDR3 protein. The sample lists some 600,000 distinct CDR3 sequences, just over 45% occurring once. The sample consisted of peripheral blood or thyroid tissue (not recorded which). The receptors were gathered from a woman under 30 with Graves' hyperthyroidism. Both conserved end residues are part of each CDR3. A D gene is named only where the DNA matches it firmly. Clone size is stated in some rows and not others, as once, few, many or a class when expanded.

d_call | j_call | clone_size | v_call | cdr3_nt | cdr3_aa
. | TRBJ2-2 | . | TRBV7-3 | TGCGCCAGCAGCCAAGGGTCTAGCGTTACCGGGGAGCTGTTTTTT | CASSQGSSVTGELFF
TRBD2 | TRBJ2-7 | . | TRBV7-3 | TGTGCCAGCAGCTTAACTGGGGCGGGAGGGGCCTACGAGCAGTACTTC | CASSLTGAGGAYEQYF
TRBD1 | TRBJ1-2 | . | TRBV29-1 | TGCAGCGTTGAAGATTGGGGGACAGGGGACTATGGCTACACCTTC | CSVEDWGTGDYGYTF
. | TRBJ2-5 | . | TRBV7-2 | TGTGCCAGCAGCCAAGATCCCGGACAACTCGAGGAGACCCAGTACTTC | CASSQDPGQLEETQYF
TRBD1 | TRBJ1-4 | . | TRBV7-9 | TGTGCCAGCAGCTCCGGGACAGATGAAAAACTGTTTTTT | CASSSGTDEKLFF
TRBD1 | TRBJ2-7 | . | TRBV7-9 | TGCGCCAGCAGCCCCGGGACAGGGTTCTTCTACGAGCAGTACTTC | CASSPGTGFFYEQYF
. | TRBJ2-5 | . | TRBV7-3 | TGTGCCAGCAGACGTGGAAAGCGGGACCATGGGGGCGAGACCCAGTACTTC | CASRRGKRDHGGETQYF
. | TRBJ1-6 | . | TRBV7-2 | TGTGCCAGCGGCTCCCTTAGAGGCCGCAATTCACCCCTCCACTTT | CASGSLRGRNSPLHF
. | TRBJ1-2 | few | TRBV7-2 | TGTGCCAGCAGCTTACGGCGGGGCTACACCTTC | CASSLRRGYTF
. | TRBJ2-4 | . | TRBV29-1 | TGCAGCGGCTTGACTTGGGGGCCTCTAGCCAAAAACATTCAGTACTTC | CSGLTWGPLAKNIQYF
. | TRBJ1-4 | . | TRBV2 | TGTGCCAGCAGTGAGGGCGGGTTTACTAATGAAAAACTGTTTTTT | CASSEGGFTNEKLFF
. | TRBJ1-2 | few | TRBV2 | TGTGCCAGCAGTGAACGGTCGAGGGGCGGAAGCTATGGCTACACCTTC | CASSERSRGGSYGYTF
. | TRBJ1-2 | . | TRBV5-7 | TGTGCCAGCAGCTTGGCGGATAACTATGGCTACACCTTC | CASSLADNYGYTF
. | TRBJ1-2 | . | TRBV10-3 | TGTGCCAGCAGAGCGGACCCGCGCAGGAGCTATGGCTACACCTTC | CASRADPRRSYGYTF
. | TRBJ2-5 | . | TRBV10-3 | TGTGCCATCAGTGAGCGGGCAGGCTCGGAGACCCAGTACTTC | CAISERAGSETQYF
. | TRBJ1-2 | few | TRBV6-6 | TGTGCCAGCAGCCAAGGCCGGGCGGCGAGCTATGGCTACACCTTC | CASSQGRAASYGYTF
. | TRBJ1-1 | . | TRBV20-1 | TGCAGTGCTAGAGGCTTCCAGACAGACACTGAAGCTTTCTTT | CSARGFQTDTEAFF
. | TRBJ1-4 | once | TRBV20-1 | TGCAGTGCGCCGGACAGTGAAAAACTGTTTTTT | CSAPDSEKLFF
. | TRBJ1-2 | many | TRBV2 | TGTGCCACCCATGAAGTTTTCTCAGGGAACTATGGCTACACCTTC | CATHEVFSGNYGYTF
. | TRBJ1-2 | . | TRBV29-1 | TGCAGCGTACGGACCCAGTACTATGGCTACACCTTC | CSVRTQYYGYTF
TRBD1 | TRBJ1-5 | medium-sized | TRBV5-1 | TGCGCCAGCAGCTTGGATGGGACAGGGGGTCAGCCCCAGCATTTT | CASSLDGTGGQPQHF
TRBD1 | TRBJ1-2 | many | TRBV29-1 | TGCAGCGTTGAAGGTGGGCAGGGGGATGGAAATGGCTACACCTTC | CSVEGGQGDGNGYTF
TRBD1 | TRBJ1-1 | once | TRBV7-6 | TGTGCCAGCAGCGTGGGGACAGGGTACATGAACACTGAAGCTTTCTTT | CASSVGTGYMNTEAFF
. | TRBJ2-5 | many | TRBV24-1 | TGTGCCACCAGTGACGGAGGGACACCAAACCAAGAGACCCAGTACTTC | CATSDGGTPNQETQYF
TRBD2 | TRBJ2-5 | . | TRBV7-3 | TGTGCCAGCAGCTTAAAGGGGGCGGGAGGGGGAGAGACCCAGTACTTC | CASSLKGAGGGETQYF
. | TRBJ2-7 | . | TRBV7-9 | TGCGTCAGCAGCCAAGCGCGGGGAACCTACGAGCAGTACTTC | CVSSQARGTYEQYF
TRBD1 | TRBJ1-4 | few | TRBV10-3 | TGTGCCAGCAGGCGGACAGGGTTCGCCAGTGCTAATGAAAAACTGTTTTTT | CASRRTGFASANEKLFF
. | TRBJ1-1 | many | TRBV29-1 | TGCAGCGTTGCCCTCCGGGGCAGGGGTTCAGCTCTGGGGGCTTTCTTT | CSVALRGRGSALGAFF
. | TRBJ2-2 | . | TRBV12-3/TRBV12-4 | TGTGCCAGCAGTGACTCCTCGGTGACCGGGGAGCTGTTTTTT | CASSDSSVTGELFF
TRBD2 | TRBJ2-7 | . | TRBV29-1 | TGCAGCGTTGTTAGCGGGACGGGGTACGAGCAGTACTTC | CSVVSGTGYEQYF
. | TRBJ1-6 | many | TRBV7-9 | TGTGCCAGCAGCTTAGTCTCCGAAACACCCCTCCACTTT | CASSLVSETPLHF
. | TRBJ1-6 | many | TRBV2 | TGTGCCAGCAGTGAGACACTCGGGGTCGGTTCACCCCTCCACTTT | CASSETLGVGSPLHF
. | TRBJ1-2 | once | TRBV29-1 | TGCAGCGTTGAGCTTAGGCACGCACAGGGTTGGAGCTACACCTTC | CSVELRHAQGWSYTF
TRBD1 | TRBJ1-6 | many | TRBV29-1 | TGCAGCGCACGGACAGGGTCGGTGGTTGATATCAATTCACCCCTCCACTTT | CSARTGSVVDINSPLHF
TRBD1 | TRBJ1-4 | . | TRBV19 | TGTGCCAGTAGTATAGACCAGGGGGCCGGAAAACTGTTTTTT | CASSIDQGAGKLFF
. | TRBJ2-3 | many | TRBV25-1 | TGTGCCAGCAGTGCGGTGGGCCTCACAGATACGCAGTATTTT | CASSAVGLTDTQYF
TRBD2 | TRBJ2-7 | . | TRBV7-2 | TGTGCCAGCAGCTTAGCTGTAGCGGGAGCACCTTACGAGCAGTACTTC | CASSLAVAGAPYEQYF
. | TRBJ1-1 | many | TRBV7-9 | TGTGCCAGCAGTCCCGCAGGGAACACTGAAGCTTTCTTT | CASSPAGNTEAFF
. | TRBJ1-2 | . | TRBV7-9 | TGTGCCAGCAGCTTAGATCCAGGGAATGGCTACACCTTC | CASSLDPGNGYTF
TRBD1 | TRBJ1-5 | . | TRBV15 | TGTGCCACCAGCAGAGCTCGAGGGGGCGTCAATCAGCCCCAGCATTTT | CATSRARGGVNQPQHF
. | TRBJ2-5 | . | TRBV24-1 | TGTGCCACCAGTGATTTTTCGGAGACCCAGCACTTC | CATSDFSETQHF
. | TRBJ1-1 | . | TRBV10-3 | TGTGCCATCAGTGAAACAGGGCGCACTGAAGCTTTCTTT | CAISETGRTEAFF
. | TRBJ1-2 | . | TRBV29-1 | TGCAGCGTTGCGGTGGGGACGAACGCTAACTATGGCTACACCTTC | CSVAVGTNANYGYTF
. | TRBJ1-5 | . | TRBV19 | TGTGCCAGTAGTATAGGGGGGTCGAGCAATCAGCCCCAGCATTTT | CASSIGGSSNQPQHF
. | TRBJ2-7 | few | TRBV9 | TGTGCCAGCAGCGTAGCCCCATCACGGGACGAGCAGTACTTC | CASSVAPSRDEQYF
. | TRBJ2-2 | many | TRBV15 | TGTGCCACCAGCAGAGTAGGAGACCGCACCGGGGAGCTGTTTTTT | CATSRVGDRTGELFF
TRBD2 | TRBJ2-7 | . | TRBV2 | TGTGCCAGCAGAAAGGGTCTAGCGGGAGAGTACGAGCAGTACTTC | CASRKGLAGEYEQYF
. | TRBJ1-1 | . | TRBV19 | TGTGCCAGTAGTATAGTTGTAGAGCCGAACACTGAAGCTTTCTTT | CASSIVVEPNTEAFF
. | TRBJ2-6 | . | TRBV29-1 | TGCAGCGTTGAGGACACGGGTCCTGGGGCCAACGCCCTGACTTTC | CSVEDTGPGANALTF
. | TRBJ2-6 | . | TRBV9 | TGTGCCAGCAGCTCATCGGGTGACGGGGCCAACGTCCTGACTTTC | CASSSSGDGANVLTF
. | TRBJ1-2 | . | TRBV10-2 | TGCGCCAGCAAGAGTTCATCCAGTGATCAGGGGATCGGCTATGGCTACACCTTC | CASKSSSSDQGIGYGYTF
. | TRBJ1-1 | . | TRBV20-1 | TGCAGTGCCAAACCGAGTACGATCCTTAACACTGAAGCTTTCTTT | CSAKPSTILNTEAFF
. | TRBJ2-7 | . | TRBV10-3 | TGTGCCATCGGGCAAGCTGGCGAGCAGTACTTC | CAIGQAGEQYF
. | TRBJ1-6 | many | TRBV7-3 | TGTGCCAGCAGCCGTACGGGTGGGCCCAATTCACCCCTCCACTTT | CASSRTGGPNSPLHF